These T cell receptor beta chains were read from a single sample in a study of blood T cell repertoires in COVID-19. This table comes from immunoSEQ multiplex PCR, and its TCRdb copy is limited to in-frame clones, with some not included. This table has 240,000 or so clones, roughly 89% appearing once. Source material: PBMCs or T cells enriched from blood (not recorded which). Every receptor here comes from a man aged 35 to 55 who had recovered from COVID-19. CDR3s include the opening cysteine and the closing phenylalanine or tryptophan. A D gene is named only where the DNA matches it firmly. Clone size, where shown, is once, few, many, or a class for clones that have expanded.

D gene: -; V gene: TRBV7-9; J gene: TRBJ1-5; clone size: -; CDR3 DNA: TGTGCCAGCAGCTTGGGAGGAGGCGATCAGCCCCAGCATTTT; CDR3 protein: CASSLGGGDQPQHF
D gene: TRBD2; V gene: TRBV14; J gene: TRBJ2-5; clone size: -; CDR3 DNA: TGTGCCAGCAGCCAAGATCGCCGTTGGACTAGCGGGAAACAAGAGACCCAGTACTTC; CDR3 protein: CASSQDRRWTSGKQETQYF
D gene: TRBD2; V gene: TRBV4-1; J gene: TRBJ2-7; clone size: -; CDR3 DNA: TGCGCCAGCAGCCAAGAGCTAGCGGGGGTTCTCTACGAGCAGTACTTC; CDR3 protein: CASSQELAGVLYEQYF
D gene: TRBD2; V gene: TRBV5-1; J gene: TRBJ2-7; clone size: -; CDR3 DNA: TGCGCCAGCAGCCGTACTAGCGGGACCGCGGTCGAGCAGTACTTC; CDR3 protein: CASSRTSGTAVEQYF
D gene: -; V gene: TRBV28; J gene: TRBJ1-2; clone size: few; CDR3 DNA: TGTGCCAGCAGTTTCAGAAGGGGCGGCTACACCTTC; CDR3 protein: CASSFRRGGYTF
D gene: TRBD2; V gene: TRBV15; J gene: TRBJ2-7; clone size: -; CDR3 DNA: TGTGCCACCAGCAGAGGAGCGGGACTAGCGGGAGGAGGGTTCTACGAGCAGTACTTC; CDR3 protein: CATSRGAGLAGGGFYEQYF
D gene: -; V gene: TRBV6-5; J gene: TRBJ2-1; clone size: once; CDR3 DNA: TGTGCCAGCAGTTACGGGGGCGCCTACAATGAGCAGTTCTTC; CDR3 protein: CASSYGGAYNEQFF
D gene: -; V gene: TRBV6-5; J gene: TRBJ1-1; clone size: -; CDR3 DNA: TGTGCCAGCAGCCCGACAGGAACGAACACTGAAGCTTTCTTT; CDR3 protein: CASSPTGTNTEAFF
D gene: TRBD2; V gene: TRBV19; J gene: TRBJ2-7; clone size: -; CDR3 DNA: TGTGCCAGTAGTATAGGACTAGCGGTAACACCATCCTACGAGCAGTACTTC; CDR3 protein: CASSIGLAVTPSYEQYF
D gene: TRBD1; V gene: TRBV7-9; J gene: TRBJ2-2; clone size: few; CDR3 DNA: TGTGCCAGCAGCTTAGTTTCAGGGGGTTCCGGGGAGCTGTTTTTT; CDR3 protein: CASSLVSGGSGELFF
D gene: -; V gene: TRBV2; J gene: TRBJ1-1; clone size: -; CDR3 DNA: TGTGCCAGCAGGGAGGGGCCCATGAACACTGAAGCTTTCTTT; CDR3 protein: CASREGPMNTEAFF
D gene: TRBD1; V gene: TRBV7-9; J gene: TRBJ2-5; clone size: -; CDR3 DNA: TGTGCCAGCAGCTACCGGGACAGGGGGCAGGAGACCCAGTACTTC; CDR3 protein: CASSYRDRGQETQYF
D gene: TRBD1; V gene: TRBV7-8; J gene: TRBJ1-5; clone size: few; CDR3 DNA: TGTGCCAGCAGCTTAGACAGGGGGCGAGACGTCCAGCCCCAGCATTTT; CDR3 protein: CASSLDRGRDVQPQHF
D gene: -; V gene: TRBV29-1; J gene: TRBJ2-3; clone size: -; CDR3 DNA: TGCAGCGTTGAAGTTGATTATACTAGCACAGATACGCAGTATTTT; CDR3 protein: CSVEVDYTSTDTQYF
D gene: -; V gene: TRBV3-1/TRBV3-2; J gene: TRBJ2-3; clone size: -; CDR3 DNA: TGTGCCAGCAGCCAAGGAGGAGGGGCAGATACGCAGTATTTT; CDR3 protein: CASSQGGGADTQYF
D gene: -; V gene: TRBV28; J gene: TRBJ1-1; clone size: -; CDR3 DNA: TGTGCCAGTAAAGTTTGGAGCACCACTGAAGCTTTCTTT; CDR3 protein: CASKVWSTTEAFF